This T cell receptor (beta chain) was documented in a study of T cells in women clearing cervical HPV infection. Details on this clone: Sequencing ends 3 residues short of the CDR3 end; the germline J gene provides the rest.

J lost 7 bases, V lost 7 bases, and 9 bases had no gene match. This CDR3 is built from 14 residues. Germline V gene sequence: CDR1 LNHDA, CDR2 SQIVND (reference sequence). Only in-frame clones appear in the TCRdb table, and some are missing; sequencing was by immunoSEQ multiplex PCR. This sample contains some 41,000 clones. Material: blood buffy coat. The V call is TRBV19, the J call TRBJ1-2; 10 bases agree with TRBD1. This TCR derives from a woman between 18 and 69 years old with a cervical HPV16 infection that either progressed to CIN3+ or cleared (not recorded which). CDR3 sequence reads: CASTTSRDRGGYTF. The part of the CDR3 DNA that was read is TGTGCCAGTACTACTTCCCGGGACAGGGGTGGC. Full variable domain (missing parts from reference TRBV19 and TRBJ1-2): DGGITQSPKYLFRKEGQNVTLSCEQNLNHDAMYWYRQDPGQGLRLIYYSQIVNDFQKGDIAEGYSVSREKKESFPLTVTSAQKNPTAFYLCASTTSRDRGGYTFGSGTRLTVV.